The present T cell receptor (beta chain) was sequenced within a study of OX40 agonist ivuxolimab in advanced cancers. TCRdb's copy holds only in-frame clones and misses some; the assay was immunoSEQ multiplex PCR. Of over 50,000 clones in the sample, 89% were seen once. Regarding this clone: Its antigen remains unidentified. Germline is not matched at one junction end, which may reflect a read error.

The CDR3 spans 13 residues. From germline, CDR1 is MDHEN and CDR2 SYDVKM. Notes on the study in general: Partial responders at 0.1-3.0 mg/kg showed near-lowest clonal expansion.

The origin of this receptor is an adult with an advanced solid tumor such as melanoma, head and neck, liver or kidney cancer. The chain combines TRBV28 with TRBJ2-7, with 10 bases matching TRBD2. The specimen comprised CD4+ or CD8+ T cells sorted from blood, sampled in a trial of the OX40 agonist ivuxolimab. CDR3 loop: CASSPGLAMLLDF. DNA of the CDR3: TGTGCCAGCAGTCCGGGACTAGCGATGCTTTTGGACTTC.